The next 21 T cell receptor beta chains were all read from a single sample in a study of blood T cell repertoires in COVID-19. Using immunoSEQ multiplex PCR, the repertoire was profiled, and TCRdb retains in-frame clones only, with some absent. Of 400,000 to 450,000 clones in the sample, approximately 90% were seen once. Material for sequencing was peripheral blood. The source of these receptors is a middle-aged woman with COVID-19, enrolled during active disease.

The chain couples TRBV5-1 to TRBJ1-1; no clear D gene. The CDR3 covers 13 residues. The V end lost 4 bases, the J end lost 5 bases, and 12 bases lay between the germline ends. From germline, CDR1 is SGHRS and CDR2 YFSETQ. CDR3 DNA sequence: TGCGCCAGCAGCGCCCGGGCGGGAACTGAAGCTTTCTTT. This encodes CASSARAGTEAFF.

This chain uses TRBV24-1 with TRBJ1-2; D is undetermined. Trimming left V 3 bases short and J 4 bases short, with 11 bases between. This CDR3 has 14 residues. The germline gives CDR1 KGHDR, CDR2 SFDVKD. Here the CDR3 reads CATSDRVFPYGYTF. The CDR3 nucleotides read TGTGCCACCAGTGATCGAGTTTTTCCCTATGGCTACACCTTC.

The V and J genes are TRBV7-9 and TRBJ1-6; D is perhaps TRBD1 (5 bases). The CDR3 spans 16 residues. Trimming took off 8 bases at V and 5 bases at J, with 19 bases between the two ends. Germline loops: CDR1 SEHNR, CDR2 FQNEAQ (reference sequence). The DNA of the CDR3 is TGTGCCAGCTCCTCTTCTGGAGGGACTGATAATTCACCCCTCCACTTT. It specifies CASSSSGGTDNSPLHF.

The chain's CDR3 is CAISERREGQPQHF. CDR3 in DNA: TGTGCCATCAGTGAGCGCAGGGAGGGTCAGCCCCAGCATTTT. The V gene is TRBV10-3, the J gene TRBJ1-5; a possible D gene is TRBD1 (5 bases). Trimming took off 2 bases at V and 6 bases at J, with 11 bases between the two ends. Germline V gives CDR1 ENHRY, CDR2 SYGVKD. The CDR3 totals 14 residues.

The chain employs TRBV9 and TRBJ1-3; maybe TRBD1 (6 bases). Trimming took 3 bases from V and 0 from J, leaving 13 bases between them. CDR1 and CDR2 from the germline V gene are SGDLS and YYNGEE. This CDR3 is built from 16 residues. CDR3 nucleotides: TGTGCCAGCAGCGCAGACAGGACCCGCTCTGGAAACACCATATATTTT. This codes for CASSADRTRSGNTIYF.

This clone was seen more than once but under ten times. The chain carries TRBV19 and TRBJ2-7; 7 positions agree with TRBD1. Per the germline V gene, CDR1 is LNHDA and CDR2 is SQIVND (reference sequence). The CDR3 sequence is 13 residues long. With V trimmed by 7 bases and J by 1 base, 4 bases remained unmatched. CDR3 DNA sequence: TGTGCCAGTAACAGGGGTGGGTCCTACGAGCAGTACTTC. It is translated as CASNRGGSYEQYF.

V and J are TRBV28 and TRBJ1-5; weak D call: TRBD1 (5 bases). The CDR3 has 14 amino acids. CDR1 is MDHEN and CDR2 is SYDVKM in the germline V gene. V was cut by 4 bases and J by 0 bases, with 7 bases left in between. The CDR3 DNA is TGTGCCAGCAGTTGGGGGGTTAGCAATCAGCCCCAGCATTTT. Its protein product is CASSWGVSNQPQHF.

The CDR3 nucleotides read TGTGCCAGCTCCCTTGAGGAGGGAAACACCATATATTTT. Amino acid sequence: CASSLEEGNTIYF. The chain links TRBV18 to TRBJ1-3; unclear D gene. This CDR3 has 13 amino acids. Germline CDR1 and CDR2: KGHSH and LQKENI. The ends were cut back, 6 bases at V and 4 bases at J, with 10 bases in the middle.

The chain has TRBV5-4 and TRBJ2-5; TRBD2 matches 7 bases. Trimming took 0 bases from V and 2 from J; bases not matched to a gene: 10. From germline, CDR1 is SGHNT and CDR2 YYREEE (reference sequence). The CDR3 consists of 17 residues. The CDR3 region is CASSLGGYNGGQETQYF. CDR3 DNA sequence: TGTGCCAGCAGCTTGGGTGGATACAACGGGGGGCAAGAGACCCAGTACTTC.

This clone appeared a single time. The genes are TRBV2 and TRBJ1-1; D is unclear. The CDR3 is 10 amino acids. V was shortened by 1 base and J by 12 bases, with 6 bases between the two germline ends. Germline V gene sequence: CDR1 SNHLY, CDR2 FYNNEI. CDR3 in amino acids: CASSEGRSFF. DNA of the CDR3: TGTGCCAGCAGTGAAGGTCGTTCTTTCTTT.

CDR3 bases: TGTGCCACCAGCACAGGGTCCTTATACAATGAGCAGTTCTTC. Protein product: CATSTGSLYNEQFF. The J gene is TRBJ2-1, the V gene TRBV24-1; tentatively, D is TRBD1 (6 bases). The germline gives CDR1 KGHDR, CDR2 SFDVKD. Trimming took 7 bases from V and 4 from J, leaving 13 bases between them. The CDR3 covers 14 residues.

This chain links TRBV6-2 or TRBV6-3 with TRBJ1-1; D may be TRBD1 (5 bases). This CDR3 spans 16 amino acids. Germline V CDR1 and CDR2: MNHEY, SVGEGT. V lost 2 bases and J lost 0, with 13 bases in between. CDR3 loop: CASSYGRGELNTEAFF. The DNA of the CDR3 is TGTGCCAGCAGTTACGGGAGGGGCGAGTTGAACACTGAAGCTTTCTTT.

The chain employs TRBV7-2 and TRBJ2-1; a weak D match, TRBD2 (5 bases). Trimming took 1 base from V and 15 from J, leaving 19 bases between them. Germline CDR1 is SGHTA and CDR2 is FQGNSA. The CDR3 loop spans 14 amino acids. CDR3 sequence (DNA): TGTGCCAGCAGCTTAGATGGATCCCGGGATAGGGCGTTCTTC. Translated, it gives CASSLDGSRDRAFF.

The rearrangement links TRBV7-2 to TRBJ2-7; D is ambiguous. From germline, CDR1 is SGHTA and CDR2 FQGNSA. The V end lost 5 bases, the J end lost 2 bases, and 10 bases lay between the germline ends. This CDR3 comprises 13 residues. CDR3 in DNA: TGTGCCAGCAGCGCGAGTGGGCCCTACGAGCAGTACTTC. This encodes CASSASGPYEQYF.

This chain links TRBV5-1 with TRBJ2-7; TRBD1 aligns across 7 bases. V gave up 4 bases and J gave up 6 bases; unmatched junction bases: 7. The germline V gene has CDR1 SGHRS and CDR2 YFSETQ. This CDR3 is 13 amino acids long. CDR3 coding DNA: TGCGCCAGCAGCACAGGGGTAGGGGCCGAGCAGTACTTC. It specifies CASSTGVGAEQYF.

The chain is built from TRBV27 and TRBJ1-1, with TRBD1 matching over 7 bases. The CDR3 has 14 amino acids. Germline V gives CDR1 MNHEY, CDR2 SMNVEV (reference sequence). V lost 3 bases and J lost 0; bases outside the gene matches: 1. CDR3 region: CASSLQGVNTEAFF. CDR3 DNA: TGTGCCAGCAGTTTGCAGGGGGTGAACACTGAAGCTTTCTTT.

This clone was found once. V is TRBV5-1 and J is TRBJ2-3, with TRBD2 identical over 8 bases. The CDR3 is 15 residues long. With 3 bases clipped from V and 2 bases from J, the junction kept 5 bases outside the gene matches. Germline CDR1 reads SGHRS; CDR2 reads YFSETQ. CDR3 loop: CASSSSGGHTDTQYF. In nucleotides, the CDR3 is TGCGCCAGCAGCTCCAGCGGGGGACACACAGATACGCAGTATTTT.

The genes are TRBV15 and TRBJ2-7, with 7 bases that match TRBD2. The V gene's germline CDR1 is LNHNV and CDR2 YYDKDF (reference sequence). J gave up 5 bases and V 1 base, and 8 bases lay outside the gene matches. The CDR3 contains 15 residues. CDR3 nucleotide sequence: TGTGCCACCAGCAGAGTGGGCGGGAGAGGGAACGAGCAGTACTTC. Residues: CATSRVGGRGNEQYF.

V gene TRBV7-9 combines with J gene TRBJ1-3, with unresolved D. This CDR3 has 14 amino acids. Germline lookup yields CDR1 SEHNR and CDR2 FQNEAQ (reference sequence). Trimming removed 5 bases from V and 0 bases from J, with 8 bases in between. CDR3 residues: CASSPQSSGNTIYF. CDR3 nucleotide sequence: TGTGCCAGCAGCCCACAGAGCTCTGGAAACACCATATATTTT. Together with reference TRBV7-9 and TRBJ1-3, the CDR3 gives the full variable domain: DTGVSQNPRHKITKRGQNVTFRCDPISEHNRLYWYRQTLGQGPEFLTYFQNEAQLEKSRLLSDRFSAERPKGSFSTLEIQRTEQGDSAMYLCASSPQSSGNTIYFGEGSWLTVV.

The chain carries TRBV18 and TRBJ2-3; 13 nucleotides align to TRBD2. Unmatched junction bases numbered 20, after V lost 3 bases and J lost 5 bases. Germline lookup yields CDR1 KGHSH and CDR2 LQKENI. This CDR3 contains 21 residues. In DNA form, the CDR3 reads TGTGCCAGCTCACCGCCGAGAACTAGCGGGAGGGGGATCCAAGGGCGAGATACGCAGTATTTT. It is translated as CASSPPRTSGRGIQGRDTQYF.

The chain combines TRBV20-1 with TRBJ2-2, with D possibly TRBD2 on 6 matching bases. The CDR3 is made up of 15 amino acids. The V gene's germline CDR1 is DFQATT and CDR2 SNEGSKA (reference sequence). The germline V and J ends were trimmed by 3 bases and 0 bases, with 11 bases remaining between them. The CDR3 DNA follows: TGCAGTGCTAGTGGCGGGGTCCCGAACACCGGGGAGCTGTTTTTT. It encodes CSASGGVPNTGELFF.